This T cell receptor beta chain was observed in a study of CD8 T cells in ankylosing spondylitis. Making use of molecular barcodes, quantitative 5'-RACE generated TCR beta libraries. A single record per CDR3 protein comes from TCRdb applying MiXCR to the 5' RACE reads. Of 300,000 to 400,000 distinct CDR3 sequences in the sample, approximately 20% were seen once. Study-wide points: Past studies reported some motif variants in reactive arthritis synovial fluid and blood. Blood from ankylosing spondylitis patients appeared to carry a characteristic roughly eight-variant TCR beta motif. In ankylosing spondylitis patients, matched synovial fluid reportedly showed significant enrichment of disease-linked clones.

As regards this clonotype: Its specificity is unknown.

The sequencing input was blood, either unsorted or a sorted T cell fraction (not recorded which). The TCR originated in a male donor with ankylosing spondylitis or in good health (not recorded which).

The CDR3 reads CASSLSLAGRTDTQYF. The CDR3 nucleotides are TGTGCCAGCAGTTTATCTCTAGCGGGGCGCACAGATACGCAGTATTTT. This chain uses TRBV28 with TRBJ2-3; 9 bases line up with TRBD2. V was clipped by 1 base and J by 1 base; unmatched bases: 3. CDR3 length equals 16 residues. Germline V gene sequence: CDR1 MDHEN, CDR2 SYDVKM.